This TCR beta chain was sequenced during a study of sequential checkpoint blockade in melanoma. Study-level background: Arm A got nivolumab then ipilimumab; arm B the reverse, 1:1.

The CDR3 has 13 amino acids. Germline-derived CDR1 and CDR2 are SGDLS and YYNGEE. V was cut by 0 bases and J by 7 bases, with 7 bases left in between. Documented treatment: randomized to nivolumab then ipilimumab (arm A) or the reverse (arm B). Patients had received no earlier DNA-damaging chemotherapy. Sorted cells were live CD3+CD8+, lacking CD19 and CD56, from PBMCs. Assay: immunoSEQ multiplex PCR; the TCRdb copy retains only in-frame clones and omits some. The data show about 18,000 clones, over 60% seen once. The V and J genes are TRBV9 and TRBJ2-2; maybe TRBD2 (5 bases). Here the sequenced sample was CD8+ T cells sorted from blood (inferred from file names), taken from a patient given nivolumab and ipilimumab in sequence. The TCR was taken from a human donor with melanoma. Here the CDR3 DNA reads TGTGCCAGCAGCGTAGTCACTAGCGGGGAGCTGTTTTTT. The encoded protein is CASSVVTSGELFF.